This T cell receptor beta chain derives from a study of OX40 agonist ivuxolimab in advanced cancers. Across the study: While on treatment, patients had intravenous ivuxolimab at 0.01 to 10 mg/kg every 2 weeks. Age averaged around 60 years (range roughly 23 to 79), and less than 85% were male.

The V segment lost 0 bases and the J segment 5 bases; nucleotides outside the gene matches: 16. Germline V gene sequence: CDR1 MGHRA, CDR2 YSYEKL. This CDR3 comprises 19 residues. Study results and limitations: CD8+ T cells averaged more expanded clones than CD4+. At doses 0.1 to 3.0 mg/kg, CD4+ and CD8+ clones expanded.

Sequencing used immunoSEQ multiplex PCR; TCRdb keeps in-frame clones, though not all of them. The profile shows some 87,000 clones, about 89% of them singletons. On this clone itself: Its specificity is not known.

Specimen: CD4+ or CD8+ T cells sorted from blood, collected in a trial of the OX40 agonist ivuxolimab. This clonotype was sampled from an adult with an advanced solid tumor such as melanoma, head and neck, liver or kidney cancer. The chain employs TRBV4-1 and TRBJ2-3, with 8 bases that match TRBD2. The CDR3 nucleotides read TGCGCCAGCAGCCAAGAGCCAGGTCAAGCGGGGGTCTCGAGAGATACGCAGTATTTT. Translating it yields CASSQEPGQAGVSRDTQYF.